This paragraph covers one T cell receptor (beta chain) sequence. Its antigen is currently unknown. The data derive from a study of cytomegalovirus exposure and HLA in healthy donors. Germline CDR1 reads SGHRS; CDR2 reads YFSETQ. The junction had 9 bases not matched to a gene; V was cut back by 4 bases and J by 0 bases. The CDR3 has 17 residues. Primers: 60 Vbeta forward and 13 Jbeta reverse. Per the original methods: A later analysis counted approximately 88 million unique TCR beta chains, about 10 million shared. Libraries were prepared by immunoSEQ multiplex PCR; TCRdb keeps only in-frame clonotypes and omits some of them. From that table come the V and J calls and clone size; the DNA was used to work out D and trimming. The profile covers approximately 150,000 clones, with 70% to 80% appearing a single time and around an eighth taken by the ten largest. Study-level points and caveats: Many donors shared some public TCRs, even though most TCR sequences were rare. Indistinguishable V segments, including TRBV6-2 and TRBV6-3, were excluded. The availability of immune exposure information extended only to CMV serostatus.

The receptor comes from a man aged 35 to 55 in good health and CMV-seropositive. V and J are TRBV5-1 and TRBJ2-1; 8 bases map to TRBD2. Sequenced material: PBMCs. The chain's CDR3 is CASSVLPGGFSYNEQFF. Here the CDR3 DNA reads TGCGCCAGCAGCGTGCTCCCGGGAGGGTTCTCCTACAATGAGCAGTTCTTC.